This paragraph reports one T cell receptor beta chain. Libraries were prepared by immunoSEQ multiplex PCR; TCRdb keeps only in-frame clonotypes and omits some of them. The sample records under 40,000 clones, 90% being singletons. The CDR3 extends over 12 amino acids. The trim removed 9 bases at V and 2 bases at J, leaving 2 bases unmatched. CDR1 and CDR2 from the germline V gene are LNHDA and SQIVND (reference sequence). The data derive from a study of T cell changes during pregnancy in multiple sclerosis. The source of this sequence is a female donor with multiple sclerosis, enrolled in a pregnancy study. The chain joins TRBV19 to TRBJ2-7, with TRBD1 matching 9 bases. The source material was CD8+ T cells from peripheral blood mononuclear cells, sampled in the first trimester of pregnancy. Here the CDR3 DNA reads TGTGCCAGCGGACAGGGGCCCTACGAGCAGTACTTC. Its protein product is CASGQGPYEQYF.